The T cell receptor beta chain described here comes from a study of graft-versus-host responses after intestinal transplantation. Across the whole study: Each recipient received a multivisceral, liver-intestinal, or isolated intestinal graft. Anti-thymocyte globulin induction preceded roughly 3 years of tacrolimus and steroid maintenance in all recipients.

Lamina propria and intraepithelial lymphocytes were released by processing graft tissue. General study results and limits: When patients had graft-donor T cell macrochimerism, their allografts held high graft-versus-host to host-versus-graft clonal ratios. Among circulating GvH clones, peak levels were associated with early post-transplant declines in HvG clones.

Trimming removed 1 base from V and 2 bases from J, with 14 bases in between. Germline V lookup: CDR1 SGHTA, CDR2 FQGTGA. This CDR3 is 16 amino acids long. Repertoires were generated with immunoSEQ multiplex PCR, while TCRdb's copy carries only in-frame clones and drops some. The data hold 60,000 to 75,000 clones, with about nine tenths observed a single time. Concerning this clone itself: Its matching antigen is unknown.

Sequencing used ileum tissue, obtained about 350 days after transplant. The chain couples TRBV7-3 to TRBJ2-5; a possible D gene is TRBD2 (5 bases). The TCR was taken from a human patient who received an intestinal transplant, so some T cells may come from the graft donor. CDR3 sequence (DNA): TGTGCCAGCAGCTTAAGAGGGCGCGGAGCTCAAGAGACCCAGTACTTC. This encodes CASSLRGRGAQETQYF.